Reported below is one T cell receptor (beta chain). Via MiXCR, TCRdb re-called the 5' RACE reads, giving one row per CDR3 protein. The data contain roughly 720,000 distinct CDR3 sequences, over 15% of them seen just once; the ten biggest clones take up roughly 13%. The CDR3 has 16 residues. Germline-derived CDR1 and CDR2 are SNHLY and FYNNEI. The ends lost 7 bases at V and 6 bases at J; junction bases unmatched: 8. The data are from a study of identical twins. These records were also assigned to another study, of T cells expressing NK-cell markers. That paper notes: There were seven HCMV-seropositive donors and one seronegative donor among the eight sequenced.

The sample consisted of PBMCs. The clonotype was recovered from a young woman in good health. The chain carries TRBV2 and TRBJ2-1; 14 bases agree with TRBD2. The CDR3 nucleotides read TGTGCCAGCAAACTAAGACTAGCGGGGGGGCTCAATGAGCAGTTCTTC. Translating gives CASKLRLAGGLNEQFF.